This T cell receptor (beta chain) derives from a study of blood T cell repertoires in COVID-19. This CDR3 is built from 11 residues. Germline assignment: CDR1 SGHNT and CDR2 YYREEE (reference sequence). V lost 2 bases and J 6 bases, leaving 6 bases between the germline ends. Repertoires were generated with immunoSEQ multiplex PCR, while TCRdb's copy carries only in-frame clones and drops some. This table has 250,000 to 350,000 clones, about 85% appearing once. This study enrolled people aged about 18 to 90 from about two dozen US geographic areas. The sample taken for sequencing was PBMCs or T cells enriched from blood (not recorded which). The receptor's source is a woman aged 25 to 45 who had recovered from COVID-19. The rearrangement uses TRBV5-4 and TRBJ2-7, with D tentatively TRBD1 (5 bases). The CDR3 loop is CASSFRGEQYF. DNA for the CDR3: TGTGCCAGCAGCTTTAGGGGCGAGCAGTACTTC.